A single TCR beta chain is shown here with its context. Original processing notes: Amplifying reference gene primers gave estimates of nucleated cell counts. TCRdb's copy holds only in-frame clones and misses some; the assay was immunoSEQ multiplex PCR. D and trimming come from the DNA, and the V and J calls and clone size come from that table. This table has roughly 80,000 clones, roughly 76% appearing once. This entry comes from a study of blood T cell repertoires in COVID-19. About the study: Sites across the United States, Italy and Spain contributed samples from acute and convalescent COVID-19. T cells, B-cell-depleted T cells, or PBMCs provided the cDNA or gDNA that served as material.

The V end was cut by 6 bases, the J end by 5 bases, with 13 bases between. The CDR3 is 13 residues long. The rearrangement links TRBV12-3 or TRBV12-4 to TRBJ1-2; D uncertain. The receptor was isolated from a man between 65 and 85 years old with active or convalescent COVID-19. Sequencing was carried out using peripheral blood. The CDR3 loop is CASSIKARYGYTF. CDR3 nucleotides: TGTGCCAGCAGCATTAAAGCAAGATATGGCTACACCTTC.